This note documents a single TCR beta chain sequence. This clonotype appeared many times. Which antigen it targets is not known. Nothing much larger sits one base from this clone, and base qualities are not available. A patient counted as having stable hyperthyroidism if there was no progression to ophthalmopathy within 18 months of follow-up. The hyperthyroidism patients were 18 to 65 years old and newly diagnosed, with a disease duration of less than 2 months. Anyone with other autoimmune diseases, uncontrolled infections, pregnancy or lactation was excluded from the study. Clinical symptoms, serum thyroxine, TRAb, thyroid ultrasound and orbital computed tomography formed the basis of the diagnosis. Using Ficoll-Paque density gradient centrifugation, PBMCs were isolated from less than 11 ml of fresh peripheral blood. Total RNA was extracted with Trizol reagent and quality-checked on an Agilent 2100 Bioanalyzer.

This entry comes from a study of Graves' ophthalmopathy and Graves' hyperthyroidism (dated by TCRdb to between 2017 and 2018). Regarding the research as a whole: Peripheral blood was collected at initial diagnosis, before any treatment. Following sampling, methimazole starting at 30 mg daily was administered to hyperthyroidism patients, and high-dose intravenous methylprednisolone was administered to ophthalmopathy patients. In over 5 hyperthyroidism patients, the T-cell repertoires found in thyroid tissue were compared with those found in blood. For independent validation, a separate cohort was made up of fewer than 20 hyperthyroidism patients plus 17 patients who later progressed from hyperthyroidism to ophthalmopathy. For training and testing, the 100 or so patients in the discovery cohort were randomly divided in a 7:3 ratio. To explore V-J signatures that separate ophthalmopathy from hyperthyroidism, a discovery set of approximately 100 patients was enrolled, consisting of under 50 with ophthalmopathy and approximately 60 with stable hyperthyroidism. In total, over 130 blood samples were TCR-sequenced: some 40 ophthalmopathy, around 75 hyperthyroidism and some 17 hyperthyroidism-to-ophthalmopathy patients. The study used TCR beta repertoire signatures to distinguish Graves' ophthalmopathy from Graves' hyperthyroidism and to predict progression to ophthalmopathy.

Summary of the overall study and its limitations: In validation, the model predicted ophthalmopathy progression with about 71% sensitivity and roughly 72% specificity; approximately 12 predicted patients were CT-confirmed with GO in a median of approximately 6.5 months. Most expanded thyroid clonotypes with a frequency above 0.001 also appeared in blood, which suggests that blood repertoires may reflect the immune response in the thyroid. No statistical method was used to set the sample size in advance, and the investigators knew which group each participant was assigned to. In cross-validation, the 13-signature model distinguished ophthalmopathy from stable hyperthyroidism with 87.88% sensitivity and approximately 81% specificity, while in the test set the corresponding values were roughly 80% and 75%.

TCR beta CDR3 regions were amplified from RNA transcripts for repertoire sequencing. The first round was an RT-PCR using HTBI primers with the Qiagen OneStep RT-PCR kit, and this first round was followed by a second-round multiplex PCR, then size selection and purification. Libraries were sequenced on an Illumina HiSeq2000 using paired-end 100 bp reads. The authors' analysis ran thus. SOAPnuke was used to process the reads, throwing out any read that had adapters, had uncalled bases, had a mean Phred below 15, or lacked an exact constant-primer or identifier match. High-quality paired reads were merged with COPE v1.2.5. Unique nucleotide sequences were defined as clonotypes and aligned to IMGT TRB V, D and J references using MiTCR v1.1. Only V-J combinations with frequency above 0.0001 were analysed, covering more than 99% of repertoires. For each V-J combination, a TCR clonal expansion and chaos score was defined as F50 clonal expansion divided by the chaos observed in the TCRdist matrix. Welch's t-statistics and random forest were used to reduce features to about a dozen V-J combinations, which were fed into a naive Bayes classifier. The Morisita-Horn index was used to measure how similar the thyroid and blood repertoires were. TCRdb cleaned the public reads at Q25 with fastp, built clones with MiXCR and kept in-frame beta chains. Entries are consolidated by CDR3 protein sequence, retaining the most common genes and DNA. It is TCRdb's table, rather than the study itself, that gives the V and J calls and clone size. Across this sample there are roughly 380,000 distinct CDR3 sequences, with over 15% seen only once. Around 7% of the sample goes to the ten largest clones.

The sample was peripheral blood. This TCR was recovered from a woman between 18 and 30 years old with stable Graves' hyperthyroidism. Donor details come from another sample of the same person, matched by shared clones.

The nucleotide sequence reads TGTGCCAGCAGCACGGGACTGACCCAAGAGACCCAGTACTTC. Its product reads: CASSTGLTQETQYF. The chain was built from TRBV7-9 and TRBJ2-5; the D segment could be TRBD2, given 6 matching bases. Based on the germline V gene (reference sequence), the CDR1 and CDR2 sequences are SEHNR and FQNEAQ. V was cut back by 5 bases and J by 1 base, leaving a gap of 11 bases between them. The CDR3 sequence holds 14 residues, the cysteine and phenylalanine included. The CDR3 DNA has 42 bases and is translated from base 1.